These T cell receptor beta chains were read from a single sample in a study of T-cell reconstitution after alpha-beta-depleted transplantation in children. A single record per CDR3 protein comes from TCRdb applying MiXCR to the PCR reads. This table holds about 600,000 distinct CDR3 sequences, 13% found once. The sample was PBMCs, mostly from graft donor cells, taken 360 days after TCRalphabeta/CD19-depleted stem cell transplant. The receptors were gathered from a male patient aged 10-17 years who had a stem cell transplant for acute myeloid leukemia, so the T cells may come from the graft donor. Both conserved end residues are part of each CDR3. The D gene is left open where the match is weak. Clone size is shown for a subset of rows, as once, few, many or a class of expanded clone.

14	TRBV5-1	TRBJ1-6	NA	TRBD1	CASSPDRGRSPLHF	TGCGCCAGCAGCCCGGACAGGGGGAGGTCACCCCTCCACTTT
14	TRBV20-1	TRBJ2-7	few	NA	CSARDGMGVIEQYF	TGCAGTGCTAGAGATGGCATGGGAGTAATCGAGCAGTACTTC
17	TRBV5-1	TRBJ1-4	NA	TRBD1	CASSTGQGGATNEKLFF	TGCGCCAGCAGCACGGGACAGGGCGGTGCAACTAATGAAAAACTGTTTTTT
17	TRBV7-8	TRBJ2-1	few	TRBD2	CASSLDWGLAGEDEQFF	TGTGCCAGCAGCTTAGATTGGGGACTAGCGGGAGAGGATGAGCAGTTCTTC
14	TRBV4-1	TRBJ2-1	few	NA	CASSRSIVEAEQFF	TGCGCCAGCAGCCGTAGCATAGTGGAGGCTGAGCAGTTCTTC
14	TRBV10-3	TRBJ2-1	few	TRBD2	CAIAAGGPENEQFF	TGTGCCATCGCTGCGGGAGGGCCCGAAAATGAGCAGTTCTTC
18	TRBV6-1	TRBJ2-3	few	NA	CASSFGGLLAERADTQYF	TGTGCCAGCAGCTTCGGCGGGCTTTTAGCAGAGAGGGCAGATACGCAGTATTTT
12	TRBV30	TRBJ2-1	few	NA	CAWRLVGNEQFF	TGTGCCTGGAGACTAGTGGGCAATGAGCAGTTCTTC
14	TRBV30	TRBJ2-2	few	NA	CAWTARLGAGELFF	TGTGCCTGGACCGCCCGACTGGGGGCCGGGGAGCTGTTTTTT
13	TRBV12-3/TRBV12-4	TRBJ2-1	many	TRBD2	CASSPGLAGEQFF	TGTGCCAGCAGTCCCGGACTAGCCGGTGAGCAGTTCTTC
13	TRBV29-1	TRBJ2-7	NA	TRBD1	CSVYRTGTYEQYF	TGCAGCGTTTACCGGACAGGGACCTACGAGCAGTACTTC
13	TRBV30	TRBJ1-4	NA	NA	CACLHAGQEKLFF	TGTGCCTGCCTCCATGCAGGGCAGGAAAAACTGTTTTTT
14	TRBV29-1	TRBJ2-7	few	TRBD1	CSGTISGTGGKQYF	TGCAGCGGCACAATTTCCGGGACAGGGGGCAAGCAGTACTTC
18	TRBV4-3	TRBJ2-5	many	TRBD1	CASSQDMLTGGPQETQYF	TGCGCCAGCAGCCAAGATATGTTGACAGGGGGCCCCCAAGAGACCCAGTACTTC
18	TRBV9	TRBJ2-1	few	TRBD2	CASSVLAGGPSSGNEQFF	TGTGCCAGCAGCGTTCTAGCGGGAGGGCCGTCATCTGGCAATGAGCAGTTCTTC
15	TRBV5-1	TRBJ2-7	NA	TRBD1	CASSRTGMFAYEQYF	TGCGCCAGCAGCAGGACAGGGATGTTTGCGTACGAGCAGTACTTC
18	TRBV14	TRBJ2-2	NA	TRBD2	CASSRVSGTTSPTGELFF	TGTGCCAGCAGCCGTGTCTCCGGGACTACCTCCCCTACCGGGGAGCTGTTTTTT
14	TRBV20-1	TRBJ2-7	few	TRBD2	CSAIAGVGVHEQYF	TGCAGTGCTATAGCGGGCGTTGGGGTGCACGAGCAGTACTTC
13	TRBV6-6	TRBJ1-4	many	NA	CATLSVGGEKLFF	TGTGCCACTTTATCAGTAGGGGGTGAAAAACTGTTTTTT
17	TRBV27	TRBJ2-1	few	TRBD2	CASSEQLAGGPYNEQFF	TGTGCCAGCAGTGAACAGCTAGCGGGAGGGCCTTACAATGAGCAGTTCTTC
16	TRBV5-4	TRBJ2-2	few	TRBD2	CASSLSPSGTTGELFF	TGTGCCAGCAGCTTATCGCCTAGCGGGACAACCGGGGAGCTGTTTTTT
16	TRBV20-1	TRBJ1-1	few	TRBD1	CSATYHMTGAGLEAFF	TGCAGTGCTACCTATCATATGACAGGGGCTGGCCTTGAAGCTTTCTTT
15	TRBV12-3/TRBV12-4	TRBJ2-7	many	TRBD1	CASSFRTGGSYEQYF	TGTGCCAGCAGTTTCCGGACAGGGGGCTCCTACGAGCAGTACTTC
14	TRBV20-1	TRBJ1-4	NA	TRBD1	CSAMDRGLNEKLFF	TGCAGTGCTATGGACAGGGGTCTTAATGAAAAACTGTTTTTT
9	TRBV20-1	TRBJ2-1	NA	NA	CSPSNEQFF	TGCAGTCCATCGAATGAGCAGTTCTTC
13	TRBV5-1	TRBJ1-5	NA	NA	CASSLGVDQPQHF	TGCGCCAGCAGCTTGGGTGTCGATCAGCCCCAGCATTTT
14	TRBV27	TRBJ2-1	few	TRBD2	CASSRGRENNEQFF	TGTGCCAGCAGTCGCGGGAGAGAGAACAATGAGCAGTTCTTC
13	TRBV7-6	TRBJ2-7	NA	TRBD1	CARLGTEGYEQYF	TGTGCCAGACTGGGGACAGAAGGCTACGAGCAGTACTTC
15	TRBV27	TRBJ2-1	NA	NA	CASCQAGRPYNEQFF	TGTGCCAGCTGCCAGGCGGGGAGGCCCTACAATGAGCAGTTCTTC
15	TRBV20-1	TRBJ2-7	few	TRBD2	CSAKLGLAGYYEQYF	TGCAGTGCCAAGCTCGGACTAGCGGGTTACTACGAGCAGTACTTC
18	TRBV7-2	TRBJ2-6	NA	NA	CASSLAGALLSGANVLTF	TGTGCCAGCAGCTTAGCGGGAGCGTTACTCTCTGGGGCCAACGTCCTGACTTTC
16	TRBV24-1	TRBJ2-2	NA	TRBD1	CATSDLGRGQTGELFF	TGTGCCACCAGTGATTTAGGCAGGGGGCAAACCGGGGAGCTGTTTTTT
17	TRBV2	TRBJ2-3	few	TRBD1	CASSVRDRGISTDTQYF	TGTGCCAGCAGTGTCCGGGACAGGGGGATCTCCACAGATACGCAGTATTTT
15	TRBV29-1	TRBJ2-1	NA	NA	CSVEGFPSSYNEQFF	TGCAGCGTTGAGGGCTTCCCTAGCTCCTACAATGAGCAGTTCTTC
14	TRBV28	TRBJ2-1	many	NA	CASSTWTGYNEQFF	TGTGCCAGCAGTACCTGGACTGGTTACAATGAGCAGTTCTTC
16	TRBV15	TRBJ1-3	few	NA	CATSTHRELTGNTIYF	TGTGCCACCAGCACTCACAGGGAGCTGACTGGAAACACCATATATTTT
18	TRBV3-1	TRBJ2-2	NA	TRBD2	CASSLSAGTSGNTGELFF	TGTGCCAGCAGCCTCAGCGCCGGGACTAGCGGTAACACCGGGGAGCTGTTTTTT
12	TRBV20-1	TRBJ1-2	NA	TRBD1	CSAAGTEYGYTF	TGCAGTGCTGCCGGGACAGAGTATGGCTACACCTTC
16	TRBV6-1	TRBJ2-2	many	TRBD2	CASSRSGRLGTGELFF	TGTGCCAGCAGCCGTAGCGGGAGGTTGGGCACCGGGGAGCTGTTTTTT
15	TRBV10-2	TRBJ2-3	NA	TRBD2	CASSVTSGVTDTQYF	TGCGCCAGCAGTGTAACTAGCGGGGTTACCGATACGCAGTATTTT
13	TRBV20-1	TRBJ1-5	few	NA	CSATQGVNQPQHF	TGCAGTGCTACACAGGGTGTCAATCAGCCCCAGCATTTT
13	TRBV20-1	TRBJ2-7	few	NA	CSASLAQLYEQYF	TGCAGTGCTAGCTTAGCCCAACTTTACGAGCAGTACTTC
13	TRBV28	TRBJ2-3	NA	NA	CASSQHHTDTQYF	TGTGCCAGCAGTCAACACCACACAGATACGCAGTATTTT
15	TRBV7-3	TRBJ2-5	many	NA	CASSLKGGRSETQYF	TGTGCCAGCAGCTTAAAAGGAGGCCGATCGGAGACCCAGTACTTC
17	TRBV7-8	TRBJ2-3	few	NA	CASSLSQDWLSTDTQYF	TGTGCCAGCAGCTTATCCCAGGATTGGCTAAGCACAGATACGCAGTATTTT
16	TRBV15	TRBJ2-7	few	TRBD2	CATRGLAAGSSYEQYF	TGTGCCACCAGGGGACTAGCGGCCGGGAGCTCCTACGAGCAGTACTTC
16	TRBV4-2	TRBJ2-5	many	TRBD2	CASSHDFSGSGETQYF	TGTGCCAGCAGCCATGACTTCAGCGGGAGTGGGGAGACCCAGTACTTC
17	TRBV14	TRBJ2-7	few	NA	CASSHLGIGRGDNEQYF	TGTGCCAGCAGCCATCTGGGGATCGGGCGGGGTGACAACGAGCAGTACTTC
15	TRBV9	TRBJ2-1	few	NA	CASSLPPREYNEQFF	TGTGCCAGCAGCTTGCCCCCCCGCGAGTACAATGAGCAGTTCTTC